This TCR beta chain stems from a study of blood T cells in healthy people across ages. Whole-study results and caveats: Lack of knowledge of donor CMV status possibly confounded expanded clonotype changes.

It was with a sample-barcoded 5' primer and a J-beta primer mix that a second PCR of about 6 to 12 cycles was run. The authors tagged each cDNA molecule using a template-switch adaptor with 12 random nucleotides. Each single sample gave us at least 2.5 million CDR3-containing paired-end reads. TCRdb analysed the 5' RACE reads with MiXCR anew, one entry per CDR3 protein. The sample carries fewer than 2,000,000 distinct CDR3 sequences, 35% to 50% recorded once. A few counts support this clonotype. Its matching antigen is unknown. The CDR3 is made up of 14 amino acids. V was trimmed by 1 base and J by 8 bases, leaving 17 bases between them. The germline V gene has CDR1 DFQATT and CDR2 SNEGSKA (reference sequence). Each individual donor underwent a draw of approximately 9.6 milliliters of peripheral blood.

The sequence came from a human donor in good health. The specimen sequenced was blood. The chain joins TRBV20-1 to TRBJ1-1; unclear D gene. The CDR3 loop is CSARVYELQPEAFF. In DNA, the CDR3 is TGCAGTGCTAGAGTCTACGAGTTACAGCCCGAAGCTTTCTTT.